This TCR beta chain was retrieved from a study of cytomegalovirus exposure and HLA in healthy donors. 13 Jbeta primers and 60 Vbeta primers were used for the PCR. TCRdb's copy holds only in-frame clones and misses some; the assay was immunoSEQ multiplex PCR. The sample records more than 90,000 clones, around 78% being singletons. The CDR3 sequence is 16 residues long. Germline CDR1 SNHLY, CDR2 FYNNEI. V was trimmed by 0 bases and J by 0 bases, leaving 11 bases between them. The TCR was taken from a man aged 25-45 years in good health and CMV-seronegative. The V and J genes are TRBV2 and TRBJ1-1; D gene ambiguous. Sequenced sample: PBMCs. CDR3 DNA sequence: TGTGCCAGCAGTGAAGCGGGCAGGCAAGTGAACACTGAAGCTTTCTTT. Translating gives CASSEAGRQVNTEAFF.